This TCR beta chain is drawn from a study of T-cell reconstitution after alpha-beta-depleted transplantation in children. Germline CDR1 and CDR2: MGHDK and SYGVNS. CDR3 size: 13 residues. The V and J ends lost 5 bases and 6 bases respectively, with 13 bases between them. Unique molecular identifiers were incorporated into the prepared TCRbeta library. From the PCR reads, TCRdb called clonotypes with MiXCR, one entry per CDR3 protein. The sample holds some 350,000 distinct CDR3 sequences, 10% seen once. Sequencing was performed on PBMCs from the stem cell graft donor, taken from the stem cell graft. V and J are TRBV25-1 and TRBJ1-1; D perhaps matches TRBD1 (5 bases). The clonotype originates from a human donor who donated a stem cell graft to a child with acute lymphoblastic leukemia. CDR3 nucleotides: TGTGCCAGCAGTTTCCAGGGTTTCCCTGAAGCTTTCTTT. It translates to CASSFQGFPEAFF.